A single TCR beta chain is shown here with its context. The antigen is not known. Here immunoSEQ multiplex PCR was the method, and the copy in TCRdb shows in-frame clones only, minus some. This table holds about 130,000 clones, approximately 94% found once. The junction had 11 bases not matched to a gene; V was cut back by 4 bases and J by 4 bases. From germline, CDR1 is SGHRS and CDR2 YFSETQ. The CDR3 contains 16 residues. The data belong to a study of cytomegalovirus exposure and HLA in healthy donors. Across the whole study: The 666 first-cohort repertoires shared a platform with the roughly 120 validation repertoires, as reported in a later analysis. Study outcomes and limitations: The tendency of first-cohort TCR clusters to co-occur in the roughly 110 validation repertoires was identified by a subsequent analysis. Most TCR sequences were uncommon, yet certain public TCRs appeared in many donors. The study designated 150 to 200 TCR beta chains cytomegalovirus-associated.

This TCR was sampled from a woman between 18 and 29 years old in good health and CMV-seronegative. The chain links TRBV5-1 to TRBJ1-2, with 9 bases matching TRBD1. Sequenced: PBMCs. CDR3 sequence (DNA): TGCGCCAGCAGCCCGGCAGGACAGGGGAGAACCTATGGCTACACCTTC. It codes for CASSPAGQGRTYGYTF. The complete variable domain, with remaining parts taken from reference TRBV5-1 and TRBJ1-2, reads KAGVTQTPRYLIKTRGQQVTLSCSPISGHRSVSWYQQTPGQGLQFLFEYFSETQRNKGNFPGRFSGRQFSNSRSEMNVSTLELGDSALYLCASSPAGQGRTYGYTFGSGTRLTVV.